Listed below are T cell receptor beta chains from one sample, sequenced in a study of blood T cell repertoires in COVID-19. The method was immunoSEQ multiplex PCR; TCRdb's version includes in-frame clones alone and lacks a portion of them. The profile covers around 130,000 clones, with 88% appearing a single time and roughly 2.2% taken by the ten largest. Sequenced material: peripheral blood. The receptors here all came from a man between 65 and 79 years old with active COVID-19. Both conserved end residues are part of each CDR3. Each record gives: J gene, clone size, V gene, D gene, CDR3 DNA, CDR3 protein. D genes are given only for firm matches. Expanded clones are given a class, and other clones once, few, many or no size at all.

J: TRBJ1-5; size: NA; V: TRBV10-2; D: TRBD1; DNA: TGCGCCAGCAGGCAGGGGGGTAGCAATCAGCCCCAGCATTTT; CDR3: CASRQGGSNQPQHF
J: TRBJ1-2; size: NA; V: TRBV27; D: NA; DNA: TGTGCCAGCAGTTCCGGGGGTTTTGGCTACACCTTC; CDR3: CASSSGGFGYTF
J: TRBJ2-5; size: NA; V: TRBV7-2; D: NA; DNA: TGTGCCAGCAGCTTCCCTAGGCTCGGCGAGACCCAGTACTTC; CDR3: CASSFPRLGETQYF
J: TRBJ2-3; size: NA; V: TRBV18; D: NA; DNA: TGTGCCAGCTCAGCCCGGGACAAAGATACGCAGTATTTT; CDR3: CASSARDKDTQYF
J: TRBJ2-7; size: NA; V: TRBV5-4; D: TRBD1; DNA: TGTGCCAGCAGCCCGAGCGGGACAGGGAGGTCCGAGCAGTACTTC; CDR3: CASSPSGTGRSEQYF
J: TRBJ1-5; size: NA; V: TRBV4-3; D: NA; DNA: TGCGCCAGCAGCCAAGATGAGGGGGGGTGTAAAAGCAATCAGCCCCAGCATTTT; CDR3: CASSQDEGGCKSNQPQHF
J: TRBJ2-7; size: once; V: TRBV4-1; D: NA; DNA: TGCGCCAGCAGCCAAGTCCAGGACTATAACTACGAGCAATACTTC; CDR3: CASSQVQDYNYEQYF
J: TRBJ2-4; size: NA; V: TRBV18; D: TRBD1; DNA: TGTGCCAGCTCGTCGACAGGGGGACGGTGGAACATTCAGTACTTC; CDR3: CASSSTGGRWNIQYF
J: TRBJ2-1; size: NA; V: TRBV6-5; D: NA; DNA: TGTGCCAGCAGGGGCAGGGAAACCTACAATGAGCAGTTCTTC; CDR3: CASRGRETYNEQFF
J: TRBJ2-4; size: once; V: TRBV5-5; D: NA; DNA: TGTGCCAGCAGCTTTTCAGGTGTGGCCAAAAACATTCAGTACTTC; CDR3: CASSFSGVAKNIQYF
J: TRBJ1-3; size: NA; V: TRBV5-1; D: NA; DNA: TGCGCCAGCAGCTTGGTGGGAGATTTCTCTGGAAACACCATATATTTT; CDR3: CASSLVGDFSGNTIYF
J: TRBJ2-5; size: NA; V: TRBV7-9; D: NA; DNA: TGTGCCAGCAGCTTATATGGTGGTGAGGCGCGTCAAGAGACCCAGTACTTC; CDR3: CASSLYGGEARQETQYF
J: TRBJ2-5; size: NA; V: TRBV7-2; D: NA; DNA: TGTGCCAGCAGCTTAACCGCGGCCCAAGAGACCCAGTACTTC; CDR3: CASSLTAAQETQYF
J: TRBJ1-4; size: NA; V: TRBV9; D: TRBD1; DNA: TGTGCCAGCAGCGTAGACGGGACAGCTAATGAAAAACTGTTTTTT; CDR3: CASSVDGTANEKLFF
J: TRBJ1-2; size: NA; V: TRBV28; D: NA; DNA: TGTGCCCTCCGGGGTGGGGCAGGGGACACCTATGGCTACACCTTC; CDR3: CALRGGAGDTYGYTF
J: TRBJ2-2; size: NA; V: TRBV7-3; D: NA; DNA: TGTGCCAGCAGCGGAGGTCACGGGGAGCTGTTTTTT; CDR3: CASSGGHGELFF
J: TRBJ1-1; size: NA; V: TRBV18; D: NA; DNA: TGTGCCAGCTCACACCTAGACAGGAACACTGAAGCTTTCTTT; CDR3: CASSHLDRNTEAFF
J: TRBJ1-4; size: NA; V: TRBV18; D: TRBD1; DNA: TGTGCCAGCTCACCACTTAGCAACAAATTAGGGACAGCAAATGAAAAACTGTTTTTT; CDR3: CASSPLSNKLGTANEKLFF
J: TRBJ1-3; size: NA; V: TRBV10-3; D: TRBD1; DNA: TGTGCCATCAGGAGGGACAGCTCTGGAAACACCATATATTTT; CDR3: CAIRRDSSGNTIYF
J: TRBJ1-2; size: NA; V: TRBV10-3; D: NA; DNA: TGTGCCATCACTTTTGGTTTAGATGATGGCTACACCTTC; CDR3: CAITFGLDDGYTF
J: TRBJ2-2; size: few; V: TRBV5-1; D: TRBD2; DNA: TGCGCCAGCAGCTCCTGGACTAGCGGGGACACCGGGGAGCTGTTTTTT; CDR3: CASSSWTSGDTGELFF
J: TRBJ2-1; size: NA; V: TRBV11-1; D: TRBD1; DNA: TGTGCCAGCAGCCCCTGGACAGGGGGCTCCTACAATGAGCAGTTCTTC; CDR3: CASSPWTGGSYNEQFF
J: TRBJ2-2; size: NA; V: TRBV30; D: TRBD1; DNA: TGTGCCTGGAGTGTGACAGGGGGCACCGGGGAGCTGTTTTTT; CDR3: CAWSVTGGTGELFF
J: TRBJ1-6; size: few; V: TRBV5-4; D: TRBD1; DNA: TGTGCCAGCAGCCTCCAAACAGGGGTTGGTTCACCCCTCCACTTT; CDR3: CASSLQTGVGSPLHF
J: TRBJ1-1; size: NA; V: TRBV28; D: TRBD1; DNA: TGTGCCAGCAGTTCCGACAGGGATTCCACTGAAGCTTTCTTT; CDR3: CASSSDRDSTEAFF
J: TRBJ2-2; size: NA; V: TRBV3-1/TRBV3-2; D: TRBD2; DNA: TGTGCCAGCAGCCATCTTGAGAGGCGGGAGTGGGCCACCGGGGAGCTGTTTTTT; CDR3: CASSHLERREWATGELFF
J: TRBJ1-6; size: NA; V: TRBV7-2; D: NA; DNA: TGTGCCAGCAGCCTAGACTTTGGACCCCTCCACTTT; CDR3: CASSLDFGPLHF
J: TRBJ1-5; size: NA; V: TRBV7-2; D: TRBD1; DNA: TGTGCCAGCAGCTTAAGGTGGACAGGGGGTTCAGGGCAGCCCCAGCATTTT; CDR3: CASSLRWTGGSGQPQHF